This T cell receptor beta chain was obtained from a study of Ad26.COV2.S vaccination and SARS-CoV-2 variants. Overall study: Administration of Ad26.COV2.S was intramuscular, either once or twice 56 days apart. Regarding the study as a whole: Spike-specific CD8+ and CD4+ T cell responses reportedly showed substantial breadth after vaccination. The placebo group had lower spike-specific TCR breadth than the vaccine recipients did.

The data were produced by immunoSEQ multiplex PCR, yet TCRdb's version contains in-frame clones alone and is incomplete. The sample yields over 400,000 clones, around 91% seen once. Treatment denoted: over 15 received Ad26.COV2.S at low or high dose, single or two shots; several received placebo; per-sample allocation not given. Sampling was done on day 63 after the first vaccine or placebo injection. Note on this clone: Its target is not known.

Sequenced material: peripheral blood, taken in a trial of Ad26.COV2.S vaccine versus placebo. The TCR sequence derives from a person between 18 and 59 years old who received the Ad26.COV2.S COVID-19 vaccine or a placebo.

CDR3 in DNA: TGTGCCAGCTCACCCGCCTCCGCGGAGACCCAGTACTTC. Its translation: CASSPASAETQYF. The chain carries TRBV18 and TRBJ2-5, with D uncertain. CDR1 and CDR2 (germline): KGHSH, LQKENI. This CDR3 spans 13 amino acids. Trimming removed 3 bases at V and 5 bases at J, with 10 bases between.